Sequencing of this T cell receptor (beta chain) was carried out in a study of blood T cell repertoires in COVID-19. The table came from immunoSEQ multiplex PCR; TCRdb's copy has only in-frame clones and leaves some out. The table includes a few hundred thousand clones, about 90% detected once. Self-reported history from a screening survey and questionnaire set each donor's cohort. CDR3 size: 14 residues. V lost 5 bases, J lost 3 bases, and 13 bases lay in between. From germline, CDR1 is MNHEY and CDR2 SMNVEV (reference sequence). Sequenced material: PBMCs or T cells enriched from blood (not recorded which). The clonotype originates from a human donor in a cohort exposed to, infected with or recovered from COVID-19 (not recorded which). The donor label of this sample is uncertain. The V gene is TRBV27, the J gene TRBJ1-1; D remains ambiguous. DNA of the CDR3: TGTGCCAGCAGTCCCGACCCTGCGGACACTGAAGCTTTCTTT. Its protein is CASSPDPADTEAFF.